Listed below are T cell receptor beta chains from one sample, sequenced in a study of early T cells in non-severe SARS-CoV-2 infection. TCRdb re-called the 5' RACE reads through MiXCR, storing one row per CDR3 protein. The sample has tens of thousands of distinct CDR3 sequences, around 3.9% seen once. The sample consisted of whole blood. All receptors derive from an adult who was a healthcare worker with PCR-confirmed SARS-CoV-2 infection or an uninfected control (not recorded which). CDR3s include the opening cysteine and the closing phenylalanine or tryptophan. Each record gives: J gene, clone size, V gene, D gene, CDR3 DNA, CDR3 protein. D genes are given only for firm matches. The size field is filled for only some rows; it gives once, few, many or a size class.

J gene: TRBJ1-1
clone size: many
V gene: TRBV7-6
D gene: TRBD1
CDR3 DNA: TGTGCCAGCAGCAGAAATCCGCCGGGACAGGGGACTGAAGCTTTCTTT
CDR3 protein: CASSRNPPGQGTEAFF

J gene: TRBJ2-1
clone size: many
V gene: TRBV20-1
D gene: TRBD2
CDR3 DNA: TGCAGTGCTAGAAACTCCGGGACTAGCAGGAATGAGCAGTTCTTC
CDR3 protein: CSARNSGTSRNEQFF

J gene: TRBJ1-2
clone size: many
V gene: TRBV7-2
D gene: -
CDR3 DNA: TGTGCCAGCAGCTTAGACAGTAGGCAAGCCGCTAACTATGGCTACACCTTC
CDR3 protein: CASSLDSRQAANYGYTF

J gene: TRBJ2-5
clone size: once
V gene: TRBV2
D gene: TRBD2
CDR3 DNA: TGTGCCAGCAAGAAAGGACTAGCGGGAGGTGAGACCCAGTACTTC
CDR3 protein: CASKKGLAGGETQYF

J gene: TRBJ2-5
clone size: -
V gene: TRBV20-1
D gene: -
CDR3 DNA: TGCAGTGCCCCGGGGCTCCGGGAGACCCAGTACTTC
CDR3 protein: CSAPGLRETQYF

J gene: TRBJ2-2
clone size: many
V gene: TRBV4-1
D gene: TRBD2
CDR3 DNA: TGCGCCAGCAGCGGCGGTATAGCGGGAGGTCCCGGGGAGCTGTTTTTT
CDR3 protein: CASSGGIAGGPGELFF

J gene: TRBJ2-7
clone size: many
V gene: TRBV28
D gene: -
CDR3 DNA: TGTGCCAGCAGTTTGGGCCAGGGTGGCGAGCAGTACTTC
CDR3 protein: CASSLGQGGEQYF

J gene: TRBJ2-2
clone size: many
V gene: TRBV6-6
D gene: -
CDR3 DNA: TGTGCCAGCAGTTATTCTTTGAACACCGGGGAGCTGTTTTTT
CDR3 protein: CASSYSLNTGELFF

J gene: TRBJ1-6
clone size: many
V gene: TRBV20-1
D gene: TRBD1
CDR3 DNA: TGCAGTGCTAGAGAGACAGGGGGCAATAATTCACCCCTCCACTTT
CDR3 protein: CSARETGGNNSPLHF

J gene: TRBJ2-5
clone size: many
V gene: TRBV28
D gene: -
CDR3 DNA: TGTGCCAGCAGTTCCGTACTCCAACCTCCGGGGACCCAGTACTTC
CDR3 protein: CASSSVLQPPGTQYF

J gene: TRBJ1-6
clone size: -
V gene: TRBV4-2
D gene: -
CDR3 DNA: TGTGCCAGCAGCCAAGTAGGAGGCCGGGATTCACCCCTCCACTTT
CDR3 protein: CASSQVGGRDSPLHF